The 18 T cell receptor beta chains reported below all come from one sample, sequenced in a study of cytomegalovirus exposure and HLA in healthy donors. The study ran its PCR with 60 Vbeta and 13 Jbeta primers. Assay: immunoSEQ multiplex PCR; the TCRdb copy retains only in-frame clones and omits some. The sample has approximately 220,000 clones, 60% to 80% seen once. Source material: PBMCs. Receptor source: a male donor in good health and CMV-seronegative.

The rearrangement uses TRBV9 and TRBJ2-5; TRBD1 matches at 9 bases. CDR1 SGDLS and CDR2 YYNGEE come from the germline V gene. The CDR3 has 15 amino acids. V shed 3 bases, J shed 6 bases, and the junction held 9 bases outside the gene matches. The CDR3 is CASSAEGQGRKTQYF. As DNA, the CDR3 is TGTGCCAGCAGCGCCGAGGGACAGGGACGGAAGACCCAGTACTTC.

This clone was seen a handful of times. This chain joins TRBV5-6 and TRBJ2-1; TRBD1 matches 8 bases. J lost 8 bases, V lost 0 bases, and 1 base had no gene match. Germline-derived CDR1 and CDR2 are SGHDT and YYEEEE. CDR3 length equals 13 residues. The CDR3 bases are TGTGCCAGCAGCTTGGTCAGGGGGCATGAGCAGTTCTTC. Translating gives CASSLVRGHEQFF. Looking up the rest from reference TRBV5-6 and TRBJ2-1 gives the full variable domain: DAGVTQSPTHLIKTRGQQVTLRCSPKSGHDTVSWYQQALGQGPQFIFQYYEEEERQRGNFPDRFSGHQFPNYSSELNVNALLLGDSALYLCASSLVRGHEQFFGPGTRLTVL.

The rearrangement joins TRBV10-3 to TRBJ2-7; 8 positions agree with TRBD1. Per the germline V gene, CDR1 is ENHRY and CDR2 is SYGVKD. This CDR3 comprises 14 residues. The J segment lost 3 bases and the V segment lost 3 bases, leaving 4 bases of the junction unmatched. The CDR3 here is CAISDGQGRYEQYF. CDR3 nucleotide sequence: TGTGCCATCAGTGATGGACAGGGCCGCTACGAGCAGTACTTC.

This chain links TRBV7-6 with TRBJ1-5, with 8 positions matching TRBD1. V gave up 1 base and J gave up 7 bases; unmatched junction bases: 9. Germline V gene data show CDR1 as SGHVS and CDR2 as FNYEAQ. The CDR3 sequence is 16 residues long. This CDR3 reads CASSLGGQGAGQPQHF. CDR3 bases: TGTGCCAGCAGCTTAGGCGGGCAGGGGGCCGGACAGCCCCAGCATTTT.

CDR3 loop: CASSILTQYF. The CDR3 bases are TGTGCCAGCAGCATACTCACTCAGTACTTC. This chain uses TRBV5-6 with TRBJ2-7; D is uncertain. This CDR3 comprises 10 residues. Looked up from germline, CDR1 is SGHDT and CDR2 is YYEEEE. V lost 4 bases and J lost 10, with 9 bases in between.

As DNA, the CDR3 is TGTGCCAGCAGTTTTATGGGACTAGCGGGCAGCACAGATACGCAGTATTTT. It is translated as CASSFMGLAGSTDTQYF. The chain uses TRBV27 and TRBJ2-3; TRBD2 matches at 12 bases. Germline V gives CDR1 MNHEY, CDR2 SMNVEV (reference sequence). This CDR3 has 17 residues. The V segment lost 3 bases and the J segment 0 bases; nucleotides outside the gene matches: 4.

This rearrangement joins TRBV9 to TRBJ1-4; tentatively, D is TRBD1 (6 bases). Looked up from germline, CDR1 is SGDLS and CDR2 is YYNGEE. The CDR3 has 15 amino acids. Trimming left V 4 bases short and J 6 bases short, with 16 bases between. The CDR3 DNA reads TGTGCCAGCAGCCCTAGGGGACAAGAGGATGAAAAACTGTTTTTT. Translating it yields CASSPRGQEDEKLFF.

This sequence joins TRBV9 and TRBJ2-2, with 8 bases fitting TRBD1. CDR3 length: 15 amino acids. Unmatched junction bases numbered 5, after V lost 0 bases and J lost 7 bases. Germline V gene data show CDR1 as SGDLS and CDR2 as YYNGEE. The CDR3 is CASSVVQGAGGELFF. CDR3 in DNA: TGTGCCAGCAGCGTAGTTCAGGGGGCCGGCGGGGAGCTGTTTTTT.

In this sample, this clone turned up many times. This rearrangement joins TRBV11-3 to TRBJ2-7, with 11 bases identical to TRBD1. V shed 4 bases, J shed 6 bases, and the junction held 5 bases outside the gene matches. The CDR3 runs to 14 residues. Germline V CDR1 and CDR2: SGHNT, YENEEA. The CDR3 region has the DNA TGTGCCAGCAGCTCCGGGACAGGGGGGGTCGAGCAGTACTTC. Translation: CASSSGTGGVEQYF.

The CDR3 sequence is CASSVASSFYTF. In DNA form, the CDR3 reads TGTGCCAGCAGCGTAGCCTCTTCTTTCTACACCTTC. This chain links TRBV9 with TRBJ1-2; D gene uncertain. CDR1 and CDR2 (germline): SGDLS, YYNGEE. The CDR3 covers 12 residues. Trimming cost V 0 bases and J 10 bases, with 10 bases left between them.

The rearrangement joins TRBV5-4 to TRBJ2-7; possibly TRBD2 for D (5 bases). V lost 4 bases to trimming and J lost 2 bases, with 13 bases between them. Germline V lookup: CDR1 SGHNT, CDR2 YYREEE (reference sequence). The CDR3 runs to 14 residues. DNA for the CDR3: TGTGCCAGCAGCCAAGATATGGGAGCCTACGAGCAGTACTTC. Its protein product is CASSQDMGAYEQYF.

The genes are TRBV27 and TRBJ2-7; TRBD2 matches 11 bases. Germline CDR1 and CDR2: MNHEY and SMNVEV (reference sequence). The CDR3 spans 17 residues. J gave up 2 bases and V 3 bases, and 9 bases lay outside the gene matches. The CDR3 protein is CASSFSTSGGFTYEQYF. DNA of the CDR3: TGTGCCAGCAGTTTTTCCACTAGCGGGGGTTTTACCTACGAGCAGTACTTC.

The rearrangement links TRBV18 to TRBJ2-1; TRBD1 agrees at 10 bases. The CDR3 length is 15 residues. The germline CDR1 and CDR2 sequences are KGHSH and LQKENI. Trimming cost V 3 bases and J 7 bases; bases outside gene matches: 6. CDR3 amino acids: CASSPPGQGWNEQFF. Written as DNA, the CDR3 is TGTGCCAGCTCACCGCCGGGACAGGGGTGGAATGAGCAGTTCTTC.

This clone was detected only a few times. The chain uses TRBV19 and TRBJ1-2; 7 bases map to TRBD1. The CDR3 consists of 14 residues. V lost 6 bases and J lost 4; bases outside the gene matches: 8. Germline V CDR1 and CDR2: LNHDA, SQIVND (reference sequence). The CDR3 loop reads CASRWTGLSYGYTF. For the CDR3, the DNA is TGTGCCAGTAGGTGGACAGGCCTATCCTATGGCTACACCTTC.

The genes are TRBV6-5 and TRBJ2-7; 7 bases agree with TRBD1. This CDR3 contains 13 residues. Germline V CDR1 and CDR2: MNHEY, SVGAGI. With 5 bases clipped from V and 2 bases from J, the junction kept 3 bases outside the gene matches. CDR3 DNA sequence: TGTGCCAGCAGTCCCGGGACAGCCTACGAGCAGTACTTC. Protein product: CASSPGTAYEQYF.

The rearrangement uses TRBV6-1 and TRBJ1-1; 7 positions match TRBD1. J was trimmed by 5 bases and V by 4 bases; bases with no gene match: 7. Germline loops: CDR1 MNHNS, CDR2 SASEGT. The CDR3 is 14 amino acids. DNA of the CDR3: TGTGCCAGCAGTGGGGAACAGGGGCGGACTGAAGCTTTCTTT. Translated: CASSGEQGRTEAFF.

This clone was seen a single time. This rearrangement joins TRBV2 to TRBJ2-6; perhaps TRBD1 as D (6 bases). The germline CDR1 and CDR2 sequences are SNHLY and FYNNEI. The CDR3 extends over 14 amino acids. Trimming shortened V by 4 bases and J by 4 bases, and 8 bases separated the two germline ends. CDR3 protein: CASSAGDGANVLTF. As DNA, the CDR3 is TGTGCCAGCAGTGCAGGGGACGGGGCCAACGTCCTGACTTTC.

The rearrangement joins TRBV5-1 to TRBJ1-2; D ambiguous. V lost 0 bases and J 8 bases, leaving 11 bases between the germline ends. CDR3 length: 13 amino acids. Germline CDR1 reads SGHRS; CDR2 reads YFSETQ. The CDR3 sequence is CASSLESLQGYTF. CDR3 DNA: TGCGCCAGCAGCTTGGAGTCCCTCCAGGGCTACACCTTC. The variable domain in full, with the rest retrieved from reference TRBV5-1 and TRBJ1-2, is KAGVTQTPRYLIKTRGQQVTLSCSPISGHRSVSWYQQTPGQGLQFLFEYFSETQRNKGNFPGRFSGRQFSNSRSEMNVSTLELGDSALYLCASSLESLQGYTFGSGTRLTVV.